This entry concerns a single TCR beta chain. Sequenced by immunoSEQ multiplex PCR; TCRdb stores in-frame clones only, minus some. The table lists 9,500 to 13,000 clones, roughly 61% of them singletons, with approximately 8.1% in the top ten. The source of the sample is a study of neoadjuvant anti-PD-1 for oral cavity cancer. At the level of the study: Most patients had three to four biweekly doses of 3 mg/kg nivolumab before resection. Non-progressing patients received a fourth nivolumab dose near day 43, then surgery on days 50-56.

The CDR3 has 14 residues. CDR1 MDHEN and CDR2 SYDVKM come from the germline V gene. The V end lost 5 bases, the J end lost 2 bases, and 13 bases lay between the germline ends. Time point in this sample: after neoadjuvant nivolumab, at surgical resection. Patients were newly diagnosed with stage II-IVA oral cavity squamous cell carcinoma without prior systemic or radiation treatment. The patients had HPV-negative, locally advanced oral cavity squamous cell carcinoma. This rearrangement joins TRBV28 to TRBJ2-7; TRBD1 might be the D (5 bases). The source material was tumor tissue, sampled after nivolumab (anti-PD-1) treatment. The receptor was isolated from a person aged 40 to 85 with oral cavity squamous cell carcinoma. The CDR3 nucleotides read TGTGCCAGCAGTGCCCCCGCACAGGCCTACGAGCAGTACTTC. It encodes CASSAPAQAYEQYF.